The source of this TCR beta chain is a study of CD8 T cells in cerebrospinal fluid in Alzheimer's disease. 10X single-cell V(D)J and 5' gene-expression libraries profiled CSF cells. For each CDR3 protein, TCRdb gives one entry from its re-call of the 10x single-cell sequencing reads, without DNA. The sample table sets out around 730 distinct CDR3 sequences. Neurodegeneration in patients was confirmed with biomarkers including neurofilament, amyloid-beta and tau. This clonotype is called large based on its frequency. There are 12 residues in the CDR3. From germline, CDR1 is MNHNS and CDR2 SASEGT. Sequenced sample: cerebrospinal fluid. J is TRBJ1-1 and V is TRBV6-1. The receptor comes from a human donor with Alzheimer's disease. CDR3 sequence reads: CASSQDEDGAFF.